Below are 32 T cell receptor beta chains sequenced from a single sample in a study of post-analysis software for immune sequencing data. Study-wide results and caveats: Patients used about 5 TRBV segments, including TRBV5-6, TRBV5-1 and TRBV20-1, more often than controls.

What these receptors recognize is not known. Each TCR beta cDNA library carried unique molecular identifiers. Each CDR3 protein is one row after TCRdb ran MiXCR on the PCR reads. The sample has more than 450,000 distinct CDR3 sequences, around 36% seen once. What was sequenced was blood. These receptors all come from a girl aged 2 to 17 with multiple sclerosis.

This chain links TRBV5-1 with TRBJ1-6; D gene unclear. Trimming removed 0 bases at V and 9 bases at J, with 10 bases between. Germline V gives CDR1 SGHRS, CDR2 YFSETQ. This CDR3 has 14 residues. CDR3 nucleotides: TGCGCCAGCAGCTTGGACGGTAATATTTCACCCCTCCACTTT. It yields the protein CASSLDGNISPLHF. Using reference TRBV5-1 and TRBJ1-6 for the parts outside the CDR3, the full variable domain is KAGVTQTPRYLIKTRGQQVTLSCSPISGHRSVSWYQQTPGQGLQFLFEYFSETQRNKGNFPGRFSGRQFSNSRSEMNVSTLELGDSALYLCASSLDGNISPLHFGNGTRLTVT.

The chain links TRBV10-3 to TRBJ2-2; 8 nucleotides agree with TRBD2. CDR1 and CDR2 (germline): ENHRY, SYGVKD. V shed 0 bases, J shed 7 bases, and the junction held 1 base outside the gene matches. The CDR3 sequence is 14 residues long. Here the CDR3 reads CAISESGLGGELFF. The DNA of the CDR3 is TGTGCCATCAGTGAGTCGGGACTAGGCGGGGAGCTGTTTTTT.

The chain carries TRBV28 and TRBJ2-1; D is unclear. Trimming took off 5 bases at V and 6 bases at J, with 8 bases between the two ends. Germline loops: CDR1 MDHEN, CDR2 SYDVKM. This CDR3 has 12 amino acids. The CDR3 sequence is CASSQFPNEQFF. Here the CDR3 DNA reads TGTGCCAGCAGTCAGTTCCCCAATGAGCAGTTCTTC.

This clonotype was detected only a few times. The chain couples TRBV27 to TRBJ2-7, with D possibly being TRBD2 (5 bases). The J call is doubtful: the DNA matches TRBJ2-5 better. The V gene's germline CDR1 is MNHEY and CDR2 SMNVEV (reference sequence). CDR3 length equals 13 residues. DNA of the CDR3: TGTGCCAGCAGTTTATCACTAGGACAGACCCAGTACTTC. It encodes CASSLSLGQTQYF.

The J gene is TRBJ2-3, the V gene TRBV24-1, with D possibly TRBD1 on 6 matching bases. The CDR3 length is 14 residues. The V end was cut by 3 bases, the J end by 1 base, with 7 bases between. Germline CDR1 and CDR2: KGHDR and SFDVKD. The CDR3 spells CATSDRTGTDTQYF. The CDR3 DNA is TGTGCCACCAGTGATCGGACAGGCACAGATACGCAGTATTTT.

This clonotype turned up a few times. The chain carries TRBV4-1 and TRBJ1-2, with D perhaps matching TRBD1 (5 bases). CDR1 is MGHRA, CDR2 YSYEKL, per germline. CDR3 size: 13 residues. The V end was cut by 1 base, the J end by 4 bases, with 7 bases between. The CDR3 protein is CASSQGDRYGYTF. The CDR3 DNA is TGCGCCAGCAGCCAAGGGGACCGCTATGGCTACACCTTC.

There are a few counts of this clonotype. This chain links TRBV5-1 with TRBJ1-2, with 7 bases aligning to TRBD1. The CDR3 contains 13 residues. The germline V gene has CDR1 SGHRS and CDR2 YFSETQ. V dropped 4 bases and J dropped 8; count of bases not matched to a gene: 8. The CDR3 spells CASSLGQSWGYTF. CDR3 DNA: TGCGCCAGCAGCCTGGGACAGAGTTGGGGCTACACCTTC.

This clonotype has a handful of counts. The chain uses TRBV7-8 and TRBJ2-1, with D maybe TRBD1 (6 bases). Germline lookup yields CDR1 SGHVS and CDR2 FQNEAQ. The CDR3 loop spans 12 amino acids. V lost 2 bases and J 9 bases, leaving 8 bases between the germline ends. CDR3: CASSLLGAEQFF. CDR3 sequence (DNA): TGTGCCAGCAGCTTATTGGGGGCTGAGCAGTTCTTC.

This clonotype was observed once. This chain uses TRBV5-6 with TRBJ2-3, with 9 bases lining up with TRBD2. The germline V gene encodes CDR1 SGHDT and CDR2 YYEEEE. The CDR3 covers 17 residues. Unmatched junction bases numbered 11, after V lost 1 base and J lost 5 bases. This CDR3 reads CASSLNLAGFPGDTQYF. In nucleotides, the CDR3 is TGTGCCAGCAGCTTGAACCTAGCGGGGTTCCCTGGAGATACGCAGTATTTT. Using reference TRBV5-6 and TRBJ2-3 for the parts outside the CDR3, the full variable domain is DAGVTQSPTHLIKTRGQQVTLRCSPKSGHDTVSWYQQALGQGPQFIFQYYEEEERQRGNFPDRFSGHQFPNYSSELNVNALLLGDSALYLCASSLNLAGFPGDTQYFGPGTRLTVL.

Only a few counts were recorded for this clonotype. The V and J genes are TRBV11-2 and TRBJ2-6; tentative D call: TRBD1 (6 bases). The CDR3 extends over 11 amino acids. The V end lost 5 bases, the J end lost 16 bases, and 12 bases lay between the germline ends. Germline V gene sequence: CDR1 SGHAT, CDR2 FQNNGV. The CDR3 protein is CASSHPGELTF. CDR3 bases: TGTGCCAGCAGCCACCCAGGGGAACTGACTTTC.

The rearrangement uses TRBV7-6 and TRBJ1-6; tentative D call: TRBD1 (6 bases). The V and J ends lost 1 base and 11 bases respectively, with 21 bases between them. This CDR3 contains 17 residues. Per germline, CDR1 SGHVS and CDR2 FNYEAQ. The CDR3 loop is CASSLGQNKGDGTPLHF. The CDR3 region has the DNA TGTGCCAGCAGCTTAGGGCAGAACAAGGGGGACGGGACACCCCTCCACTTT.

The CDR3 sequence: CASSRPGGTDTQYF. The CDR3 coding sequence is TGTGCCAGCAGCCGCCCAGGGGGCACAGATACGCAGTATTTT. The chain employs TRBV12-3 or TRBV12-4 and TRBJ2-3; tentatively, D is TRBD1 (6 bases). CDR3 size: 14 residues. Trimming took 6 bases from V and 1 from J, leaving 11 bases between them.

The J gene is TRBJ2-5, the V gene TRBV5-1, with D unresolved. The ends were cut back, 1 base at V and 5 bases at J, with 9 bases in the middle. This CDR3 is 13 amino acids long. The germline V gene encodes CDR1 SGHRS and CDR2 YFSETQ. The CDR3 here is CASSLRQMETQYF. CDR3 DNA: TGCGCCAGCAGCTTGCGTCAAATGGAGACCCAGTACTTC.

V is TRBV3-1 and J is TRBJ1-2; 9 positions agree with TRBD1. Germline V lookup: CDR1 LGHDT, CDR2 YNNKEL (reference sequence). The CDR3 runs to 18 residues. V lost 4 bases and J lost 3; bases outside the gene matches: 15. CDR3 coding DNA: TGTGCCAGCAGCCCCCGGACAGGGGCGTCATCCCGTCACTATGGCTACACCTTC. Its translation: CASSPRTGASSRHYGYTF.

There are a few counts of this clonotype. The V and J genes are TRBV24-1 and TRBJ2-3, with TRBD1 matching over 10 bases. Germline values: CDR1 KGHDR, CDR2 SFDVKD. With 4 bases clipped from V and 1 base from J, the junction kept 10 bases outside the gene matches. The CDR3 runs to 18 residues. The CDR3 coding sequence is TGTGCCACCAGTGACCACAAATCAGGGACAGGGGGCACAGATACGCAGTATTTT. It specifies CATSDHKSGTGGTDTQYF.

The rearrangement links TRBV20-1 to TRBJ2-5; D possibly corresponds to TRBD2 (5 bases). V was pared by 5 bases and J by 1 base, with 17 bases between. CDR1 is DFQATT and CDR2 is SNEGSKA in the germline V gene (reference sequence). The CDR3 has 15 residues. The CDR3 is CSAGESALPQETQYF. The CDR3 DNA reads TGCAGTGCTGGGGAGTCAGCTCTCCCCCAAGAGACCCAGTACTTC.

This clonotype was detected once. CDR3 region: CSGDSGGTDTQYF. The CDR3 coding sequence is TGCAGCGGTGACAGCGGCGGCACAGATACGCAGTATTTT. This chain connects TRBV29-1 to TRBJ2-3, with D tentatively TRBD1 or TRBD2 (5 bases each). The CDR3 has 13 residues. The V end lost 7 bases, the J end lost 1 base, and 12 bases lay between the germline ends. Germline loops: CDR1 SQVTM, CDR2 ANQGSEA.

At least ten counts were recorded for this clonotype. The V gene is TRBV4-1, the J gene TRBJ2-5; D uncertain. Trimming stripped 0 bases from V and 5 bases from J, with 7 bases between. The germline V gene has CDR1 MGHRA and CDR2 YSYEKL. The CDR3 consists of 13 residues. The CDR3 here is CASSQDDEETQYF. As DNA, the CDR3 is TGCGCCAGCAGCCAAGATGATGAGGAGACCCAGTACTTC.

The chain uses TRBV7-9 and TRBJ1-4; no reliable D call. The CDR3 is 11 residues long. Germline V gives CDR1 SEHNR, CDR2 FQNEAQ (reference sequence). V was cut by 2 bases and J by 7 bases, with 2 bases left in between. CDR3 in DNA: TGTGCCAGCAGCTTAAGTGAAAAACTGTTTTTT. It yields the protein CASSLSEKLFF.

This chain connects TRBV20-1 to TRBJ2-5; TRBD2 is a possible D gene (6 bases). The CDR3 sequence is 16 residues long. The germline CDR1 and CDR2 sequences are DFQATT and SNEGSKA (reference sequence). Trimming cost V 0 bases and J 0 bases, with 14 bases left between them. The CDR3 protein is CSARDGGSGYQETQYF. The CDR3 region has the DNA TGCAGTGCTAGAGATGGGGGTAGCGGTTACCAAGAGACCCAGTACTTC.

This clonotype came up a few times. The J gene is TRBJ1-2, the V gene TRBV6-1; TRBD1 is a possible D gene (6 bases). This CDR3 contains 16 residues. The germline V gene has CDR1 MNHNS and CDR2 SASEGT. V gave up 0 bases and J gave up 6 bases, with 17 bases separating them. The CDR3 protein is CASSEAGAWAGNGYTF. In DNA, the CDR3 is TGTGCCAGCAGTGAAGCGGGGGCGTGGGCAGGGAATGGCTACACCTTC.

This clonotype was counted once. The gene calls are TRBV20-1 and TRBJ2-3; TRBD1 matches 7 bases. The CDR3 is made up of 13 amino acids. CDR1 DFQATT and CDR2 SNEGSKA come from the germline V gene (reference sequence). Trimming at V came to 6 bases and at J to 4 bases, leaving 7 bases not matched to a gene. The CDR3 loop is CSAADREPDTQYF. The CDR3 DNA reads TGCAGTGCCGCTGACAGGGAGCCAGATACGCAGTATTTT.

This chain joins TRBV5-5 and TRBJ2-1, with D perhaps given as TRBD1 or TRBD2 (5 bases each). Per the germline V gene, CDR1 is SGHKS and CDR2 is YYEKEE (reference sequence). V was trimmed by 5 bases and J by 6 bases, leaving 18 bases between them. The CDR3 spans 15 residues. The DNA of the CDR3 is TGTGCCAGCAGTCTTGAGGGGAGTCGTGCCAATGAGCAGTTCTTC. Protein sequence: CASSLEGSRANEQFF.

The sample holds many counts of this clonotype. This rearrangement joins TRBV4-1 to TRBJ1-2; D unclear. Germline-derived CDR1 and CDR2 are MGHRA and YSYEKL. CDR3 length equals 14 residues. V was cut by 0 bases and J by 6 bases, with 11 bases left in between. The CDR3 protein is CASSQDMGRDGYTF. The CDR3 nucleotides read TGCGCCAGCAGCCAAGATATGGGTAGAGATGGCTACACCTTC.

This clonotype came up a few times. At one end, the junction sequence differs from germline, possibly due to a read error. This sequence joins TRBV20-1 and TRBJ2-3; D ambiguous. The CDR3 contains 13 residues. The V gene's germline CDR1 is DFQATT and CDR2 SNEGSKA (reference sequence). CDR3 bases: TGCGGTGCTAGAGATGAGAGCACAGATACGCAGTATTTT. Protein: CGARDESTDTQYF.

The chain joins TRBV12-3 or TRBV12-4 to TRBJ2-7; 8 bases align to TRBD1. The CDR3 totals 16 residues. Trimming at V came to 7 bases and at J to 0 bases, leaving 11 bases not matched to a gene. The CDR3 is CASTPTGDRGSYEQYV. The CDR3 coding sequence is TGTGCCAGCACTCCCACGGGAGACAGGGGCTCCTACGAGCAGTACGTC.

This chain links TRBV6-2 or TRBV6-3 with TRBJ2-7; 7 nucleotides agree with TRBD1. V lost 0 bases and J lost 2; bases outside the gene matches: 7. The CDR3 has 16 residues. From germline, CDR1 is MNHEY and CDR2 SVGEGT. CDR3 protein: CASSYSLDQGAYEQYF. The CDR3 DNA follows: TGTGCCAGCAGTTACTCCTTGGACCAGGGGGCCTACGAGCAGTACTTC.

This clonotype has only a few counts. A read error may produce the germline difference seen at one junction end. This CDR3 reads CTSSGVGGGLDEQFF. CDR3 bases: TGTACCAGCAGCGGAGTGGGGGGGGGCCTCGATGAGCAGTTCTTC. The chain employs TRBV7-6 and TRBJ2-1; maybe TRBD2 (7 bases). CDR1 is SGHVS and CDR2 is FNYEAQ in the germline V gene. CDR3 length: 15 amino acids.

This chain links TRBV4-1 with TRBJ1-2; 7 bases are shared with TRBD1. The CDR3 contains 15 residues. The V segment lost 2 bases and the J segment 2 bases; nucleotides outside the gene matches: 5. The germline V gene has CDR1 MGHRA and CDR2 YSYEKL. This CDR3 is CASSQPTQGNYGYTF. The CDR3, as DNA: TGCGCCAGCAGCCAACCTACACAGGGGAACTATGGCTACACCTTC.

The genes are TRBV7-9 and TRBJ2-5; the match to TRBD1 covers 12 bases. The CDR3 is 16 residues long. Trimming at V came to 5 bases and at J to 5 bases, leaving 9 bases not matched to a gene. Germline V gene data show CDR1 as SEHNR and CDR2 as FQNEAQ (reference sequence). The CDR3 DNA is TGTGCCAGCAGCCGATCGGGACAGGGGGCTATTGAGACCCAGTACTTC. Residues: CASSRSGQGAIETQYF.

This clonotype was detected only a few times. The chain combines TRBV29-1 with TRBJ2-5; TRBD1 matches at 8 bases. V shed 8 bases and J 11 bases; nucleotides not matched to a gene: 22. This CDR3 contains 15 residues. CDR1 SQVTM and CDR2 ANQGSEA come from the germline V gene. In DNA, the CDR3 is TGCAGCCCCCCGGACAGGGCGGGACCCTACAATGAGCAGTACTTC. Its translation: CSPPDRAGPYNEQYF.

This clonotype turned up a few times. J is TRBJ2-1 and V is TRBV20-1, with D unresolved. Germline CDR1 and CDR2: DFQATT and SNEGSKA (reference sequence). V was clipped by 1 base and J by 2 bases, with 12 bases between them. CDR3 length: 15 amino acids. CDR3 protein: CSARGPGSTYNEQFF. As DNA, the CDR3 is TGCAGTGCTAGAGGTCCCGGATCAACCTACAATGAGCAGTTCTTC.